These 27 T cell receptor beta chains came from one sample sequenced in a study of blood T cell repertoires in COVID-19. The repertoire was sequenced with immunoSEQ multiplex PCR; TCRdb's copy has only in-frame clones and lacks some. The sample has some 130,000 clones, more than 75% seen once; the top ten hold roughly 11%. Sequenced sample: peripheral blood. These receptors were taken from a woman aged 70-85 years with COVID-19, enrolled during active disease.

The J gene is TRBJ2-2, the V gene TRBV10-2, with 10 positions matching TRBD2. Trimming at V came to 6 bases and at J to 7 bases, leaving 8 bases not matched to a gene. This CDR3 contains 15 residues. CDR1 and CDR2 (germline): WSHSY, SAAADI. CDR3 coding DNA: TGCGCCAGCAGCAATAGCGGGGGGAGGGGCGGGGAGCTGTTTTTT. The encoded protein is CASSNSGGRGGELFF.

DNA for the CDR3: TGTGCCAGCAGCACAGATGGACAGCGCGATCAGCCCCAGCATTTT. Its protein product is CASSTDGQRDQPQHF. The chain couples TRBV7-9 to TRBJ1-5, with D tentatively TRBD1 (6 bases). Germline values: CDR1 SEHNR, CDR2 FQNEAQ (reference sequence). The length of the CDR3 is 15 residues. Between the trimmed V and J ends, which lost 5 bases and 5 bases, there was a span of 16 bases.

The chain links TRBV19 to TRBJ1-5; the match to TRBD1 covers 8 bases. The V gene end was trimmed by 7 bases and the J gene end by 5 bases; junction bases not matched to a gene: 10. Germline V CDR1 and CDR2: LNHDA, SQIVND (reference sequence). CDR3 length: 15 residues. This chain's CDR3 is CASIEGQGAYQPQHF. The CDR3, as DNA: TGTGCCAGTATAGAAGGGCAGGGGGCCTATCAGCCCCAGCATTTT.

V usage is TRBV5-4 and J usage is TRBJ1-4; TRBD1 matches 11 bases. Germline-derived CDR1 and CDR2 are SGHNT and YYREEE (reference sequence). The CDR3 has 16 residues. The V and J ends lost 9 bases and 6 bases, in that order; junction bases with no gene match: 13. CDR3 in amino acids: CATRSGQGDGYEKLFF. In DNA form, the CDR3 reads TGTGCCACCCGATCGGGACAGGGGGACGGGTATGAAAAACTGTTTTTT.

This chain uses TRBV28 with TRBJ2-2; D perhaps matches TRBD2 (6 bases). CDR1 is MDHEN, CDR2 SYDVKM, per germline. V was clipped by 5 bases and J by 3 bases, with 16 bases between them. The CDR3 has 16 amino acids. The CDR3 nucleotides are TGTGCCAGCAGTCGCGTAGGAGGGGCCCACACCGGGGAGCTGTTTTTT. Protein: CASSRVGGAHTGELFF.

The count of this clone is one. The chain links TRBV6-1 to TRBJ2-5; 9 nucleotides line up with TRBD1. The J segment lost 4 bases and the V segment lost 3 bases, leaving 9 bases of the junction unmatched. The CDR3 sequence is 16 residues long. Germline loops: CDR1 MNHNS, CDR2 SASEGT. This CDR3 reads CASSESRGQGGETQYF. DNA of the CDR3: TGTGCCAGCAGTGAGTCAAGGGGACAGGGTGGAGAGACCCAGTACTTC.

The genes are TRBV2 and TRBJ1-5; 10 nucleotides align to TRBD1. Germline CDR1 and CDR2: SNHLY and FYNNEI. The CDR3 runs 16 residues. The ends lost 1 base at V and 5 bases at J; junction bases unmatched: 5. CDR3 sequence: CASSEGWGTGDQPQHF. In DNA, the CDR3 is TGTGCCAGCAGTGAAGGGTGGGGGACAGGGGATCAGCCCCAGCATTTT.

The chain uses TRBV5-5 and TRBJ2-3; 7 nucleotides agree with TRBD1. The CDR3 is 15 residues long. Losses at the gene ends were 2 bases for V and 2 bases for J; bases not matched to a gene: 5. Per germline, CDR1 SGHKS and CDR2 YYEKEE (reference sequence). CDR3 region: CASSLGGRDTDTQYF. The CDR3 nucleotides read TGTGCCAGCAGCTTAGGGGGCCGGGACACAGATACGCAGTATTTT.

The gene calls are TRBV3-1 (or the pseudogene TRBV3-2) and TRBJ2-1; TRBD2 aligns across 8 bases. V was clipped by 0 bases and J by 7 bases; unmatched bases: 11. The V gene's germline CDR1 is LGHDT and CDR2 YNNKEL (reference sequence). The CDR3 length is 17 residues. The chain's CDR3 is CASSQDVRGGRGNEQFF. In DNA, the CDR3 is TGTGCCAGCAGCCAAGATGTCCGGGGGGGCCGGGGGAATGAGCAGTTCTTC.

The rearrangement joins TRBV28 to TRBJ2-2; a possible D gene is TRBD2 (6 bases). The CDR3 length is 16 residues. CDR1 is MDHEN and CDR2 is SYDVKM in the germline V gene. The ends were cut back, 2 bases at V and 7 bases at J, with 17 bases in the middle. For the CDR3, the DNA is TGTGCCAGCAGTTTAGGCGGGGCCAGAGAACGCGGGGAGCTGTTTTTT. This encodes CASSLGGARERGELFF.

This clone was detected once. The chain employs TRBV19 and TRBJ1-1; 8 bases map to TRBD1. CDR1 and CDR2 (germline): LNHDA, SQIVND (reference sequence). The CDR3 is made up of 14 amino acids. With V trimmed by 6 bases and J by 1 base, 4 bases remained unmatched. CDR3 coding DNA: TGTGCCAGTAGGAGAGGACAGGGGAACACTGAAGCTTTCTTT. It yields the protein CASRRGQGNTEAFF.

This sequence joins TRBV11-2 and TRBJ2-2, with D perhaps matching TRBD1 (5 bases). Trimming cost V 4 bases and J 0 bases, with 12 bases left between them. The CDR3 sequence is 16 residues long. Germline V gene data show CDR1 as SGHAT and CDR2 as FQNNGV. The CDR3 loop reads CASSWNRQPNTGELFF. Written as DNA, the CDR3 is TGTGCCAGCAGCTGGAACAGACAGCCGAACACCGGGGAGCTGTTTTTT.

This sequence joins TRBV28 and TRBJ1-6; maybe TRBD1 (6 bases). This CDR3 has 15 residues. Germline values: CDR1 MDHEN, CDR2 SYDVKM. V shed 6 bases and J shed 7 bases, with 16 bases lying between them. The CDR3 reads CASSPEGQLNSPLHF. DNA for the CDR3: TGTGCCAGCAGCCCCGAGGGACAATTGAATTCACCCCTCCACTTT.

V usage is TRBV2 and J usage is TRBJ1-5, with D possibly TRBD1 on 5 matching bases. This CDR3 is built from 16 residues. Germline loops: CDR1 SNHLY, CDR2 FYNNEI. Trimming left V 7 bases short and J 0 bases short, with 16 bases between. CDR3 nucleotide sequence: TGTGCCAGCACTGCTACAGGTCCTTATAGCAATCAGCCCCAGCATTTT. Amino acids: CASTATGPYSNQPQHF.

The chain employs TRBV30 and TRBJ1-5, with unresolved D. Germline V gene data show CDR1 as GTSNPN and CDR2 as SVGIG (reference sequence). This CDR3 has 14 residues. V lost 0 bases and J lost 4, with 10 bases in between. In DNA form, the CDR3 reads TGTGCCTGGAGTGTTAGTCGGAGAAATCAGCCCCAGCATTTT. Translating it yields CAWSVSRRNQPQHF.

The chain carries TRBV2 and TRBJ1-6, with TRBD1 matching 7 bases. Germline V gene data show CDR1 as SNHLY and CDR2 as FYNNEI. CDR3 length: 13 amino acids. V lost 9 bases to trimming and J lost 8 bases; unmatched junction nucleotides: 7. The CDR3, as DNA: TGTGCCAGTCTTGACAGGGCGGATTCACCCCTCCACTTT. Translated, it gives CASLDRADSPLHF.

This clone was found once. The chain carries TRBV5-1 and TRBJ2-7; 8 bases line up with TRBD1. V dropped 0 bases and J dropped 4; count of bases not matched to a gene: 3. CDR1 and CDR2 from the germline V gene are SGHRS and YFSETQ. The CDR3 runs to 14 residues. This chain's CDR3 is CASSLATGEYEQYF. The DNA for the CDR3 is TGCGCCAGCAGCTTGGCGACAGGGGAGTACGAGCAGTACTTC.

The chain recombines TRBV9 with TRBJ1-6, with 7 bases fitting TRBD1. Germline CDR1 reads SGDLS; CDR2 reads YYNGEE. The CDR3 is 16 amino acids. V was pared by 3 bases and J by 7 bases, with 10 bases of the junction left unmatched. CDR3 in DNA: TGTGCCAGCAGCGCCACCGACAGGGAGCCGAATTCACCCCTCCACTTT. Translating it yields CASSATDREPNSPLHF.

The chain joins TRBV5-5 to TRBJ1-1; tentatively, D is TRBD1 (6 bases). CDR3 size: 15 residues. From germline, CDR1 is SGHKS and CDR2 YYEKEE (reference sequence). Trimming left V 4 bases short and J 4 bases short, with 17 bases between. This CDR3 is CASSAVSGVTTEAFF. CDR3 DNA sequence: TGTGCCAGCAGCGCCGTTTCAGGGGTGACCACTGAAGCTTTCTTT.

The gene calls are TRBV27 and TRBJ2-7; 14 bases line up with TRBD2. Germline-derived CDR1 and CDR2 are MNHEY and SMNVEV (reference sequence). The CDR3 has 15 residues. J gave up 3 bases and V 6 bases, and 4 bases lay outside the gene matches. The CDR3 DNA follows: TGTGCCAGCAGACCCGGGACTAGCGGGGGCTACGAGCAGTACTTC. It encodes CASRPGTSGGYEQYF.

V is TRBV5-6 and J is TRBJ1-1, with TRBD1 as a possible D gene (6 bases). There are 14 residues in the CDR3. The V gene's germline CDR1 is SGHDT and CDR2 YYEEEE. Trimming cost V 3 bases and J 3 bases, with 12 bases left between them. DNA for the CDR3: TGTGCCAGCAGCTCGATCAACAGGGACACTGAAGCTTTCTTT. Its protein is CASSSINRDTEAFF.

The chain joins TRBV6-5 to TRBJ1-5, with D possibly being TRBD1 (6 bases). The germline V gene has CDR1 MNHEY and CDR2 SVGAGI. The ends were cut back, 8 bases at V and 0 bases at J, with 11 bases in the middle. The CDR3 loop spans 14 amino acids. CDR3 sequence (DNA): TGTGCCAGCGGACAGATTTATAGCAATCAGCCCCAGCATTTT. Translated, it gives CASGQIYSNQPQHF.

The chain combines TRBV19 with TRBJ1-4, with D tentatively TRBD1 (6 bases). Germline lookup yields CDR1 LNHDA and CDR2 SQIVND (reference sequence). The V and J ends lost 6 bases and 6 bases respectively, with 11 bases between them. CDR3 length equals 13 residues. CDR3 region: CASSLQGYEKLFF. In DNA form, the CDR3 reads TGTGCCAGTAGCCTACAGGGTTATGAAAAACTGTTTTTT.

This chain uses TRBV3-1 (or the pseudogene TRBV3-2) with TRBJ1-1, with TRBD1 matching over 12 bases. The length of the CDR3 is 15 residues. V dropped 4 bases and J dropped 8; count of bases not matched to a gene: 8. Germline CDR1 reads LGHDT; CDR2 reads YNNKEL (reference sequence). The chain's CDR3 is CASSLGGTGGAEAFF. CDR3 coding DNA: TGTGCCAGCAGCCTCGGAGGGACAGGGGGCGCGGAAGCTTTCTTT.

The rearrangement uses TRBV7-5 and TRBJ2-7; the D segment call TRBD2 is taken from the table without a DNA check. TRBV7-5 is termed a pseudogene. This CDR3 comprises 14 residues. CDR3 region: CARSLTEQSYEQYF. CDR3 sequence (DNA): TGTGCCAGAAGCCTAACGGAGCAGTCCTACGAGCAGTACTTC.

The chain is built from TRBV5-1 and TRBJ2-3, with D perhaps TRBD2 (6 bases). Germline CDR1 SGHRS, CDR2 YFSETQ. CDR3 length: 13 residues. V lost 4 bases and J lost 4, with 10 bases in between. This chain's CDR3 is CASSDRLADTQYF. The CDR3 bases are TGCGCCAGCAGCGACCGACTAGCAGATACGCAGTATTTT.

This chain connects TRBV2 to TRBJ2-3, with 11 nucleotides matching TRBD2. Germline V gene data show CDR1 as SNHLY and CDR2 as FYNNEI. Trimming took 9 bases from V and 1 from J; bases not matched to a gene: 18. The CDR3 has 19 amino acids. The DNA of the CDR3 is TGTGCCAGTCGGTCGGGTTGGCTAGCGGGGGGCCAAGGCACAGATACGCAGTATTTT. Its protein product is CASRSGWLAGGQGTDTQYF.